The rows below give T cell receptor beta chains drawn from one sample of a study of shared clonotypes between healthy human individuals. TCRdb's copy holds only in-frame clones and misses some; the assay was immunoSEQ multiplex PCR. The sample yields about 700,000 clones, about 91% seen once. Material for sequencing was naive CD8+ T cells sorted from blood. The receptor source for this set is a man aged 25-45 years in good health. The CDR3 runs from the conserved cysteine through the conserved F or W.

V gene	CDR3 protein
TRBV6-1	CASSRKQGVTDTQYF
TRBV9	CASSSGWDPNTEAFF
TRBV2	CAVDVSGNTIYF
TRBV2	CASSPDAEAFF
TRBV30	CAWKSQDYNYEQFF
TRBV6-5	CASSAAGTGRETQYF
TRBV6-5	CASSYSKIYEQYF
TRBV27	CASSLSAGNTIYF
TRBV30	CAWSGSGSRDEQFF
TRBV4-3	CASSHPSSAGPEEFGYEQFF
TRBV6-5	CASSYPGLYNEQFF
TRBV11-2	CASSLSETGTGDPLETQYF
TRBV6-1	CASSRYRGVSDTQYF
TRBV7-8	CASSLVGAQETQYF
TRBV7-2	CASSLPPGGGRSYEQYF
TRBV4-1	CASIHWENEQYF
TRBV25-1	CASSEYNARVIPEAFF
TRBV11-2	CASSSPMVYEQYF
TRBV28	CASSPPPLRGGNNEQFF
TRBV28	CASNPQGSPQHF
TRBV5-1	CASSPQGDEQFF
TRBV28	CASSPTGVSNQPQHF
TRBV9	CASSVDGGWRSYNEQFF
TRBV9	CASSRTGGTEAFF
TRBV7-2	CASSLARGQGPNYGYTF
TRBV7-9	CASVGQGVPYEQYF
TRBV7-9	CASSLAPEDWDTIYF
TRBV6-1	CASSDRGEWTEAFF
TRBV7-3	CASSTTTSGYGTDTQYF
TRBV28	CASSATETMNTEAFF
TRBV9	CASSVDRNGQETQYF
TRBV4-1	CASSLFGTSGADTQYF